Listed below are T cell receptor beta chains from one sample, sequenced in a study of T cell changes during pregnancy in multiple sclerosis. This table comes from immunoSEQ multiplex PCR, and its TCRdb copy is limited to in-frame clones, with some not included. The data hold tens of thousands of clones, with around 90% observed a single time. Source: peripheral blood, taken in the first trimester of pregnancy. All receptors derive from a female donor with multiple sclerosis, enrolled in a pregnancy study. CDR3s leave out the opening cysteine and the closing phenylalanine or tryptophan.

v_gene	j_gene	CDR3aa
TRBV4-2	NA	ASSQDGRGEQY
TRBV27	TRBJ2-7	ASSLSGLAGVTYEQY
TRBV7-9	TRBJ1-5	ASSLRRLGGMWSNQPQH
TRBV10-3	TRBJ2-7	AITTPREPYEQY
TRBV7-2	TRBJ2-6	ASSLGRYSGANVLT
TRBV4-1	TRBJ2-7	ASSQEDPGLASEQY
TRBV5-6	TRBJ1-1	ASSLFPGMNTEAF
TRBV4-3	TRBJ1-2	ASSQGEVGGYT
TRBV5-1	TRBJ2-1	ASSEPSGPNNEQF
TRBV7-9	TRBJ1-5	ASSLSEGNQPQH
TRBV27	TRBJ1-1	ASQAPGQGGTEAF
TRBV5-1	TRBJ2-5	ASSLGEAGETQY
TRBV5-1	TRBJ2-2	ASSLIAGRERTGELF
TRBV6-1	TRBJ1-4	ASSDGQGLTTNEKLF
TRBV9	TRBJ2-7	ASSAGTGTYEQY
TRBV27	TRBJ1-2	ASPEDRGHGYT
TRBV19	TRBJ2-3	ASRTLAGVADTQY
TRBV12-2	TRBJ2-4	ASRSGLAGGLAKNIQY
TRBV7-9	TRBJ2-1	ASRDRSSYNEQF
TRBV6-5	TRBJ1-2	ASSSWTGYGYT
TRBV19	TRBJ2-5	ASSLLQGMETQY
TRBV7-2	TRBJ2-7	ASSKGGRTEQY
TRBV10-1	TRBJ2-7	ASSAGQGNYEQY
TRBV6-1	TRBJ2-2	ASSEGLDTGELF
TRBV4-1	TRBJ2-7	ASSQADTIDRNEQY
TRBV5-5	TRBJ1-1	ASSFGDSPTEAF
TRBV4-3	TRBJ2-5	ASSQNPGLVAETQY